This TCR beta chain was identified in a study of blood T cell repertoires in COVID-19. V shed 6 bases, J shed 6 bases, and the junction held 6 bases outside the gene matches. The CDR3 runs 16 residues. Per germline, CDR1 KGHSH and CDR2 LQKENI. Only in-frame clones appear in the TCRdb table, and some are missing; sequencing was by immunoSEQ multiplex PCR. The sample holds approximately 98,000 clones; around 85% are singletons and the top ten take roughly 10%. V usage is TRBV18 and J usage is TRBJ2-1; 15 nucleotides agree with TRBD2. The TCR was taken from an elderly woman with acute or convalescent COVID-19. The sequenced material came from peripheral blood. CDR3 sequence reads: CASSRTSGGAGNEQFF. CDR3 sequence (DNA): TGTGCCAGCTCGCGGACTAGCGGGGGGGCAGGCAATGAGCAGTTCTTC.